This T cell receptor (beta chain) comes out of a study of T cells in tuberculosis. Study-wide context: In South Africa, adults with active tuberculosis were compared with IGRA-negative and latently infected IGRA-positive adolescents.

CDR1 is SGHRS and CDR2 is YFSETQ in the germline V gene. V lost 5 bases and J 1 base, leaving 10 bases between the germline ends. CDR3 length: 14 amino acids. TCRdb keeps only in-frame clones here, not all; method: immunoSEQ multiplex PCR. Of fewer than 45,000 clones listed, nearly 95% are singletons. V is TRBV5-1 and J is TRBJ1-3; TRBD1 is a possible D gene (5 bases). Sequencing used PBMCs. The origin of this receptor is a donor between 10 and 35 years old with latent tuberculosis or without tuberculosis infection. The CDR3 DNA sequence: TGCGCCAGCAGGGGGGGGTCTTCTGGAAACACCATATATTTT. Translated, it gives CASRGGSSGNTIYF. The whole variable domain, filled in from reference TRBV5-1 and TRBJ1-3, reads KAGVTQTPRYLIKTRGQQVTLSCSPISGHRSVSWYQQTPGQGLQFLFEYFSETQRNKGNFPGRFSGRQFSNSRSEMNVSTLELGDSALYLCASRGGSSGNTIYFGEGSWLTVV.